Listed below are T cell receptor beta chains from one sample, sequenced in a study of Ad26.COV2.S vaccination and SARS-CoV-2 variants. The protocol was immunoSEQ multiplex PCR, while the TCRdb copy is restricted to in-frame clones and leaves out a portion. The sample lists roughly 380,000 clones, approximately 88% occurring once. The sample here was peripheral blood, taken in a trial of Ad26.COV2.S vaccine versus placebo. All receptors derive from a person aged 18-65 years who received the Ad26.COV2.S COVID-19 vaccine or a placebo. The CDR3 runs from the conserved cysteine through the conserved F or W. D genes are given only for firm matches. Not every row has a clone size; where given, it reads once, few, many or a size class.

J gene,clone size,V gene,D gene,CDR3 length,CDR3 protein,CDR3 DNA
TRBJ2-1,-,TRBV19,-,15,CASMTGKSSYNEQFF,TGTGCCAGTATGACAGGTAAGAGCTCCTACAATGAGCAGTTCTTC
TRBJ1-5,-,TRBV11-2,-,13,CASSSDGNQPQHF,TGTGCCAGCAGCTCCGACGGCAATCAGCCCCAGCATTTT
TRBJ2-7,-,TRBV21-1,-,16,CASSSYDRENPYEQYF,TGTGCCAGCAGCAGTTACGACAGGGAGAATCCCTACGAGCAGTACTTC
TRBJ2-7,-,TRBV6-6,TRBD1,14,CATPPGTGGSEQYF,TGTGCCACCCCTCCAGGGACAGGGGGCTCCGAGCAGTACTTC
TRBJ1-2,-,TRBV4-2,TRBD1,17,CASSQEVTETGRYGYTF,TGTGCCAGCAGCCAAGAGGTGACCGAGACAGGGAGATATGGCTACACCTTC
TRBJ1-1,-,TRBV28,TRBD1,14,CASSEQQGGTEAFF,TGTGCCAGCAGTGAGCAACAGGGGGGCACTGAAGCTTTCTTT
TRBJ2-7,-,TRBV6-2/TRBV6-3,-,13,CASSTRPVYEQYF,TGTGCCAGCAGCACTAGACCGGTCTACGAGCAGTACTTC
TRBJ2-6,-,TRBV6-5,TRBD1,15,CASGDRGSGANVLTF,TGTGCCAGCGGAGACAGGGGGAGTGGGGCCAACGTCCTGACTTTC
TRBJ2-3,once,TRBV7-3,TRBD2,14,CASSQRGATDTQYF,TGTGCCAGCAGTCAGCGGGGGGCCACAGATACGCAGTATTTT
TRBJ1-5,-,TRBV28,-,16,CASSSRRTNYASPQHF,TGTGCCAGCAGTTCAAGGCGGACAAACTATGCCTCGCCCCAGCATTTT
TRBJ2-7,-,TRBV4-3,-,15,CASSQERTGRYEQYF,TGCGCCAGCAGCCAAGAGCGGACGGGCCGCTACGAGCAGTACTTC
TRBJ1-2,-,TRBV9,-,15,CASSVGARQAYGYTF,TGTGCCAGCAGCGTAGGAGCCCGACAAGCCTATGGCTACACCTTC
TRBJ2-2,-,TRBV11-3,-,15,CASSFKGGNTGELFF,TGTGCCAGCAGCTTTAAGGGCGGGAACACCGGGGAGCTGTTTTTT
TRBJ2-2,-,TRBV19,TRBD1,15,CASSSTGSGTGELFF,TGTGCCAGTAGTTCGACAGGGTCGGGCACCGGGGAGCTGTTTTTT
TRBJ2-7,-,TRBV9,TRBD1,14,CASSVGQGAYEQYF,TGTGCCAGCAGCGTTGGACAGGGGGCCTACGAGCAGTACTTC
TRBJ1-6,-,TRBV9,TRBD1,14,CASSVGDRESPLHF,TGTGCCAGCAGCGTAGGGGACAGGGAATCACCCCTCCACTTT
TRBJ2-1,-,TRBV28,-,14,CATRGLFQYNEQFF,TGTGCCACCAGGGGACTCTTCCAATACAATGAGCAGTTCTTC
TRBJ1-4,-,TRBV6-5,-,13,CASSRQENEKLFF,TGTGCCAGCAGCAGACAGGAGAATGAAAAACTGTTTTTT
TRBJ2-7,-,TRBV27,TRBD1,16,CASSSRRDRGLDEQYF,TGTGCCAGCAGTTCCCGTCGGGACAGGGGGCTCGACGAGCAGTACTTC
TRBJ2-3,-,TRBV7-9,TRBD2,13,CASSLGTSGSQYF,TGTGCCAGCAGCTTGGGGACTAGCGGGTCGCAGTATTTT
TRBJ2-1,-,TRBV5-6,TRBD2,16,CASSFSERGTYNEQFF,TGTGCCAGCAGCTTCAGCGAGCGGGGAACCTACAATGAGCAGTTCTTC
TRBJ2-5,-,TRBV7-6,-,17,CASSLPEGGTEKETQYF,TGTGCCAGCAGCTTACCGGAGGGGGGGACAGAAAAAGAGACCCAGTACTTC
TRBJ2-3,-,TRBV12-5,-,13,CASGLGPQDTQYF,TGTGCTAGTGGTTTGGGACCTCAAGATACGCAGTATTTT
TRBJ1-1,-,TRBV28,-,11,CASLIRTEAFF,TGTGCCAGTCTAATTCGCACTGAAGCTTTCTTT
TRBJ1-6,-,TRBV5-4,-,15,CASSLDARGNSPLHF,TGTGCCAGCAGCTTGGACGCGCGGGGGAATTCACCCCTCCACTTT
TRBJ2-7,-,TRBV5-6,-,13,CASSLKQYHEQYF,TGTGCCAGCAGCTTGAAACAGTACCACGAGCAGTACTTC
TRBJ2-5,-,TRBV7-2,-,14,CASSLVSASETQYF,TGTGCCAGCAGCTTAGTGTCAGCCTCCGAGACCCAGTACTTC
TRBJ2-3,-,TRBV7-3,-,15,CASSLNGQPTDTQYF,TGTGCCAGCAGCTTAAATGGACAGCCCACAGATACGCAGTATTTT
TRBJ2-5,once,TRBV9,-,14,CASSLGDFEETQYF,TGTGCCAGCAGCCTAGGGGACTTCGAGGAGACCCAGTACTTC
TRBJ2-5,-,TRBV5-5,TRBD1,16,CASRPTGTGGGETQYF,TGTGCCAGCAGACCCACCGGGACAGGGGGCGGGGAGACCCAGTACTTC
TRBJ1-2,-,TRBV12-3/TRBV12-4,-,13,CASSPGHVYGYTF,TGTGCCAGCAGCCCGGGACACGTCTATGGCTACACCTTC
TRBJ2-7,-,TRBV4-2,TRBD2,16,CASSQDRTSALYEQYF,TGTGCCAGCAGCCAAGATCGTACTAGCGCCCTCTACGAGCAGTACTTC
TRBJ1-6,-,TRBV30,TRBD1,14,CAWRAGTGVSPLHF,TGTGCCTGGAGGGCTGGGACAGGGGTTTCACCCCTCCACTTT
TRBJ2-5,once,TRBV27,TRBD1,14,CASSHSGGEETQYF,TGTGCCAGCAGTCATTCAGGGGGCGAAGAGACCCAGTACTTC
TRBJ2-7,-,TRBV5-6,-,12,CASSRSTQGLNF,TGTGCCAGCAGCCGAAGTACGCAGGGGCTGAACTTC
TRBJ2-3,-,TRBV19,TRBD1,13,CASGEDRGNTQYF,TGTGCCTCTGGGGAGGACAGGGGTAATACGCAGTATTTT
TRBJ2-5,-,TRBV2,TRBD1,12,CASSISTGPLYF,TGTGCCAGCAGCATTTCGACAGGGCCTCTGTACTTC